Presented here are 3 T cell receptor beta chains from one specimen sequenced in a study of blood T cells in healthy people across ages. Together with a sample-barcoded 5' primer, a J-beta primer mix was included in a second PCR lasting roughly 7 to 11 cycles. TCRdb re-called the 5' RACE reads through MiXCR, storing one row per CDR3 protein. This table has under 1,100,000 distinct CDR3 sequences, around 27% appearing once. The same sample was also studied in work on T cells of mothers and their children.

What was sequenced was blood. These receptors were collected from a girl aged 2 to 9 in good health.

This clonotype was picked up a small number of times. The J gene is TRBJ2-5, the V gene TRBV2; D is perhaps TRBD2 (5 bases). V was shortened by 7 bases and J by 5 bases, with 8 bases between the two germline ends. The CDR3 is made up of 11 amino acids. Germline CDR1 SNHLY, CDR2 FYNNEI. CDR3 nucleotide sequence: TGTGCCAGCAAGGAGGTGGAGACCCAGTACTTC. It is translated as CASKEVETQYF.

This clonotype appeared a few times. The chain has TRBV29-1 and TRBJ1-2, with 8 positions matching TRBD1. The length of the CDR3 is 14 residues. The trim removed 6 bases at V and 6 bases at J, leaving 12 bases unmatched. Germline lookup yields CDR1 SQVTM and CDR2 ANQGSEA. CDR3 sequence: CSVSRTGQGDGYTF. The CDR3 coding sequence is TGCAGCGTCTCACGAACTGGACAGGGCGATGGCTACACCTTC. Complete variable domain (other parts from reference TRBV29-1 and TRBJ1-2): SAVISQKPSRDICQRGTSLTIQCQVDSQVTMMFWYRQQPGQSLTLIATANQGSEATYESGFVIDKFPISRPNLTFSTLTVSNMSPEDSSIYLCSVSRTGQGDGYTFGSGTRLTVV.

This clonotype came up a few times. The chain combines TRBV29-1 with TRBJ2-5; weak D call: TRBD1 (5 bases). The end of the DNA fits TRBJ2-1 better, so the J call may be wrong. The CDR3 spans 13 residues. From germline, CDR1 is SQVTM and CDR2 ANQGSEA. This chain's CDR3 is CSVEVPGWDEQFF. DNA for the CDR3: TGCAGCGTTGAGGTACCAGGGTGGGATGAGCAGTTCTTC.